This T cell receptor (beta chain) was sequenced in a study of T cell changes during pregnancy in multiple sclerosis (dated by TCRdb to about 2019). Describing the broader study: The study examined how the T cell repertoire changed over the course of pregnancy in women with multiple sclerosis.

The count of this clone is one. This receptor's antigen is unknown. No base quality information exists; no much larger clone differs at one position. In the same sample, other DNA sequences code for this CDR3. V was cut back by 1 base and J by 6 bases, leaving a gap of 9 bases between them. The germline V gene encodes CDR1 SGHDN and CDR2 FVKESK. The CDR3 goes from the cysteine to the phenylalanine over 13 residues. Here the CDR3 DNA is all that survives: 39 bases in frame from base 1. The library relied on the immunoSEQ multiplex PCR assay. The source is immuneACCESS, and TCRdb retained only in-frame sequences with V and J called. Part of the clones is not carried over; for the studies checked, unresolved V genes explain less than half of this, and the remainder is unexplained. A total of tens of thousands of clones appear in this sample, 94% of them only once. 3.5% of the sample comes from the top ten.

This sample comprised CD8+ T cells from peripheral blood mononuclear cells, obtained in the third trimester of pregnancy. The rearranged segments are TRBV14 and TRBJ1-2; tentative D gene TRBD1, with 6 bases matching. This clonotype was obtained from a female donor with multiple sclerosis, enrolled in a pregnancy study. The nucleotide sequence reads TGTGCCAGCAGCCAAGCAGGGGAGCATGGCTACACCTTC. Its protein product is CASSQAGEHGYTF.